A selection of T cell receptor beta chains follows, all from one sample in a study of cytomegalovirus exposure and HLA in healthy donors. The table came from immunoSEQ multiplex PCR; TCRdb's copy has only in-frame clones and leaves some out. In the table there are approximately 95,000 clones, 75% to 85% of which are singletons. The sample was PBMCs. These receptors came from a man aged 18 to 29 in good health and CMV-seropositive. The CDR3 runs from the conserved cysteine through the conserved F or W. Fields, in order: CDR3 length, V gene, J gene, D gene, clone size, CDR3 DNA, CDR3 protein. A D gene is named only where the DNA matches it firmly. Size is omitted from some rows. Given values are once, few, many or a class for expanded clones.

14	TRBV11-1	TRBJ2-7	NA	few	TGTGCCAGCAGCCCCTCGACAGGCACCTACGAGCAGTACTTC	CASSPSTGTYEQYF
14	TRBV6-4	TRBJ2-1	TRBD2	NA	TGTGCCAGCAGTGACTCGGCGGGGGGGAATGAGCAGTTCTTC	CASSDSAGGNEQFF
14	TRBV19	TRBJ1-5	NA	once	TGTGCCAGTAGCAGGGAAATCATCAATCAGCCCCAGCATTTT	CASSREIINQPQHF
17	TRBV14	TRBJ2-3	NA	few	TGTGCCAGCAGCACGCCCTTACGGGTCCCGCAAGTTAATACGCAGTATTTT	CASSTPLRVPQVNTQYF
14	TRBV19	TRBJ2-1	TRBD1	NA	TGTGCCAGTCGATCGGGACAGACCTACAATGAGCAGTTCTTC	CASRSGQTYNEQFF
14	TRBV6-6	TRBJ2-7	NA	few	TGTGCCAGCAGTTACGGAGGAGAGTCCTACGAGCAGTACTTC	CASSYGGESYEQYF
18	TRBV29-1	TRBJ1-6	NA	NA	TGCAGCGTTGAACCTCCGCAGGGGAAAAGCTCCTATAATTCACCCCTCCACTTT	CSVEPPQGKSSYNSPLHF
14	TRBV19	TRBJ1-6	NA	once	TGTGCCAGTAGTATTGTGGGCCATAATTCACCCCTCCACTTT	CASSIVGHNSPLHF
13	TRBV28	TRBJ1-2	NA	NA	TGTGCCAGCGAAGGGAGATCTCCCGGTGGCTACACCTTC	CASEGRSPGGYTF
12	TRBV5-4	TRBJ2-2	NA	NA	TGTGCCAGCACCGCCGGGATCGGGGAGCTGTTTTTT	CASTAGIGELFF
13	TRBV11-2	TRBJ1-5	TRBD1	NA	TGTGCCAGCAGCCGGACAGGGCTTCAGCCCCAGCATTTT	CASSRTGLQPQHF
15	TRBV18	TRBJ2-7	NA	NA	TGTGCCAGCTCACCGCTGGGACAAGCCTCCTACGAGCAGTCCTTC	CASSPLGQASYEQSF
17	TRBV27	TRBJ1-5	NA	NA	TGTGCCAGCAGCCTCCGGGGGGTGGGGTATAGCAATCAGCCCCAGCATTTT	CASSLRGVGYSNQPQHF
16	TRBV27	TRBJ1-2	TRBD1	NA	TGTGCCAGCAGTTTAAAGGCAGGGGGCGCGAACTATGGCTACACCTTC	CASSLKAGGANYGYTF
13	TRBV19	TRBJ2-5	NA	NA	TGTGCCAGTAGAGGCAGGGCCCAAGAGACCCAGTACTTC	CASRGRAQETQYF
13	TRBV6-5	TRBJ2-7	TRBD1	NA	TGTGCCAGCAGCACAGGGGTTTTGGGCGAGCAGTACTTC	CASSTGVLGEQYF
14	TRBV4-2	TRBJ2-1	NA	NA	TGTGCCAGCAGCCAAGAAGATGGGAGTCGGGGGAACATCTTC	CASSQEDGSRGNIF
14	TRBV6-5	TRBJ2-5	NA	NA	TGTGCCAGCAGTACCTCAGCGGTCCAAGAGACCCAGTACTTC	CASSTSAVQETQYF
18	TRBV2	TRBJ1-4	TRBD1	NA	TGTGCCAGCAGGATCGACAGGGGGCACCCTGCAACTAATGAAAAACTGTTTTTT	CASRIDRGHPATNEKLFF
17	TRBV19	TRBJ2-1	TRBD1	NA	TGTGCCAGTAGTATCCCCCCCCTGGACAGGGCCCAAAATGAGCAGTTCTTC	CASSIPPLDRAQNEQFF
15	TRBV15	TRBJ2-7	NA	NA	TGTGCCACCAGCAGAGAGCAGGAGGGCCATTACGAGCAGTACTTC	CATSREQEGHYEQYF
15	TRBV18	TRBJ1-1	NA	NA	TGTGCCAGCTCACCATCCAGGTCAAAGGACACTGAAGCTTTCTTT	CASSPSRSKDTEAFF
13	TRBV11-3	TRBJ2-1	NA	NA	TGTGCCAGCAGCTTAGATGAGGTGGATGAGCAGTTCTTC	CASSLDEVDEQFF
16	TRBV28	TRBJ2-4	TRBD1	NA	TGTGCCAGCAGTCAAACAGGGGTCCCCCCTCCGGACATTCAGTACTTC	CASSQTGVPPPDIQYF
15	TRBV30	TRBJ2-4	TRBD1	NA	TGTGCCTGGAGTCAGGGCGTCACAGGGGGAAACATTCAGTACTTC	CAWSQGVTGGNIQYF
14	TRBV27	TRBJ1-2	NA	NA	TGTGCCAGCAGTTTATCCCCCAGGGCATCGGGCTACACCTTC	CASSLSPRASGYTF
15	TRBV7-2	TRBJ2-2	NA	NA	TGTGCCAGCAGAGGGGACTTGACGATCACCGGGGAGCTGTTTTTT	CASRGDLTITGELFF
16	TRBV5-4	TRBJ2-2	TRBD1	NA	TGTGCCAGCAGCCCAGGACAGGGGAAGAACACCGGGGAGCTGTTTTTT	CASSPGQGKNTGELFF
14	TRBV15	TRBJ1-2	NA	few	TGTGCCACCAGCAGTGTCCGGGCTCGGGGGGGCTACACCTTC	CATSSVRARGGYTF
16	TRBV15	TRBJ1-6	TRBD1	NA	TGTGCCACCAGCAGAGGGTGGGGACAGAAGTATTCACCCCTCCACTTT	CATSRGWGQKYSPLHF
17	TRBV7-9	TRBJ1-6	TRBD1	large	TGTGCCAGCAGCTCGCATGACAGACAGGGGACGGGTTCACCCCTCCACTTT	CASSSHDRQGTGSPLHF
14	TRBV11-1	TRBJ2-7	NA	NA	TGTGCCAGCAGCTTAGACGGTATCTCCTACGAGCAGTACTTC	CASSLDGISYEQYF
13	TRBV6-1	TRBJ1-6	NA	NA	TGTGCCAGCAGTGAACAGGGTTCTTCACCCCTCCACTTT	CASSEQGSSPLHF
15	TRBV25-1	TRBJ1-2	NA	NA	TGTGCCAGCAGTGAACAGATCGGGGAGGTCGATGGCTACACCTTC	CASSEQIGEVDGYTF
15	TRBV4-1	TRBJ2-7	TRBD2	NA	TGCGCCAGCAGCCAAGATGGACTAGACTCCTACGAGCAGTACTTC	CASSQDGLDSYEQYF
13	TRBV7-4	TRBJ2-5	NA	NA	TGTGCCAGCAGCAGAAACGGAGAAGAGACCCAGTACTTC	CASSRNGEETQYF
13	TRBV5-1	TRBJ1-1	NA	once	TGCGCCAGCAGCCCCGGGGGGGGGCTCGAAGCTTTCTTT	CASSPGGGLEAFF
15	TRBV2	TRBJ2-3	NA	NA	TGTGCCAGCAGCGCAGGGGGCGCGGGGGCAGATACGCAGTATTTT	CASSAGGAGADTQYF
15	TRBV6-1	TRBJ2-7	TRBD2	NA	TGTGCCAGCAGTGAAAGGAGCGGGGGGCCCAACGAGCAGTACTTC	CASSERSGGPNEQYF